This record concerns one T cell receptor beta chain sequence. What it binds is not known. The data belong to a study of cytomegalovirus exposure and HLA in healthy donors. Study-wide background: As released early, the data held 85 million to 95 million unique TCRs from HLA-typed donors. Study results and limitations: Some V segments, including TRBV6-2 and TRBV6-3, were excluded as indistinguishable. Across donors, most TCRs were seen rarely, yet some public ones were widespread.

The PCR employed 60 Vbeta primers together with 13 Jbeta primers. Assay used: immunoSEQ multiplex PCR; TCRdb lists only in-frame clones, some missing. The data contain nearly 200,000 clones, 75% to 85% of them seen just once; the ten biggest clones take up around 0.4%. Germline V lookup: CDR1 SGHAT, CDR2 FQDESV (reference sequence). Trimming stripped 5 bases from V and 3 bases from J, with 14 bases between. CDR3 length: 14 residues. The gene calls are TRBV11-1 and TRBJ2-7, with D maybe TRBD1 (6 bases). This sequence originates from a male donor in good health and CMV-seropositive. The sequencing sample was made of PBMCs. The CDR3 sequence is CASSRDKLGYEQYF. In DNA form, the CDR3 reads TGTGCCAGCAGCCGGGACAAACTAGGCTACGAGCAGTACTTC.